The 24 T cell receptor beta chains in this list originate from one sample, sequenced in a study of blood T cell repertoires in COVID-19. The repertoire was sequenced with immunoSEQ multiplex PCR; TCRdb's copy has only in-frame clones and lacks some. The data contain roughly 120,000 clones, 75% to 90% of them seen just once; the ten biggest clones take up about 2.1%. The specimen sequenced was peripheral blood. The receptor source for this set is a man in his thirties or forties with acute or convalescent COVID-19.

This clone was detected once. J is TRBJ2-7 and V is TRBV13; TRBD2 might be the D (6 bases). This CDR3 contains 14 residues. With 5 bases removed from V and 7 bases from J, the gap between germline ends came to 18 bases. The germline V gene encodes CDR1 PRHDT and CDR2 FYEKMQ (reference sequence). The CDR3 DNA sequence: TGTGCCAGCAGCCCCGAGGGAGCGGGTGGTGAGCAGTACGTC. Translation gives CASSPEGAGGEQYV.

This sequence joins TRBV5-1 and TRBJ1-6; the D is unclear. The germline gives CDR1 SGHRS, CDR2 YFSETQ. The CDR3 covers 14 residues. With 5 bases removed from V and 7 bases from J, the gap between germline ends came to 13 bases. The CDR3 here is CASSLGRENSPLHF. The CDR3, as DNA: TGCGCCAGCAGTCTGGGGAGGGAGAATTCACCCCTCCACTTT. Based on the CDR3 plus reference TRBV5-1 and TRBJ1-6, the full variable domain is KAGVTQTPRYLIKTRGQQVTLSCSPISGHRSVSWYQQTPGQGLQFLFEYFSETQRNKGNFPGRFSGRQFSNSRSEMNVSTLELGDSALYLCASSLGRENSPLHFGNGTRLTVT.

CDR3 bases: TGTGCCAGCAGAGGACAGACCCCCCGGGCTGAAGCTTTCTTT. Protein product: CASRGQTPRAEAFF. This sequence joins TRBV2 and TRBJ1-1; D perhaps matches TRBD1 (6 bases). This CDR3 is built from 14 residues. V lost 6 bases and J 6 bases, leaving 17 bases between the germline ends. Germline assignment: CDR1 SNHLY and CDR2 FYNNEI. Full variable domain (missing parts from reference TRBV2 and TRBJ1-1): EPEVTQTPSHQVTQMGQEVILRCVPISNHLYFYWYRQILGQKVEFLVSFYNNEISEKSEIFDDQFSVERPDGSNFTLKIRSTKLEDSAMYFCASRGQTPRAEAFFGQGTRLTVV.

The chain links TRBV4-3 to TRBJ2-3; a possible D gene is TRBD2 (5 bases). Trimming cost V 4 bases and J 1 base, with 9 bases left between them. Per germline, CDR1 LGHNA and CDR2 YSLEER. The CDR3 is 14 residues long. In nucleotides, the CDR3 is TGCGCCAGCAGCCTTGGACTGGGCACAGATACGCAGTATTTT. Its translation is CASSLGLGTDTQYF.

This clone was seen a few times. The CDR3: CASRRTNTEAFF. CDR3 coding DNA: TGTGCCAGCAGGCGGACAAACACTGAAGCTTTCTTT. The V call is TRBV6-5, the J call TRBJ1-1, with a tentative D call TRBD1 (5 bases). CDR1 is MNHEY and CDR2 is SVGAGI in the germline V gene. The V and J ends lost 6 bases and 2 bases respectively, with 7 bases between them. This CDR3 is 12 amino acids long.

This clone was seen a handful of times. The chain combines TRBV3-1 (or the pseudogene TRBV3-2) with TRBJ1-5; weak D call: TRBD1 (5 bases). Trimming took 4 bases from V and 0 from J, leaving 10 bases between them. Germline CDR1 and CDR2: LGHDT and YNNKEL (reference sequence). There are 15 residues in the CDR3. CDR3 bases: TGTGCCAGCAGCCTGACAGATCATAGCAATCAGCCCCAGCATTTT. This codes for CASSLTDHSNQPQHF.

The CDR3 nucleotides read TGCGCCAGCAGCTTGGAGATACAGGGCTCCTACAATGAGCAGTTCTTC. Protein sequence: CASSLEIQGSYNEQFF. The gene calls are TRBV5-1 and TRBJ2-1; the D gene is possibly TRBD1 (6 bases). Deletions cut 0 bases from V and 0 bases from J, with 10 bases between. From germline, CDR1 is SGHRS and CDR2 YFSETQ. CDR3 length: 16 amino acids.

This chain's CDR3 is CASRVGQGFNEQFF. CDR3 DNA: TGTGCCAGCAGGGTTGGACAGGGGTTCAATGAGCAGTTCTTC. This chain uses TRBV6-5 with TRBJ2-1; 9 bases map to TRBD1. V lost 6 bases and J lost 6; bases outside the gene matches: 6. Per germline, CDR1 MNHEY and CDR2 SVGAGI. The CDR3 is 14 amino acids.

This chain uses TRBV5-4 with TRBJ2-2; D is possibly TRBD1 (5 bases). This CDR3 is 16 amino acids long. Germline CDR1 and CDR2: SGHNT and YYREEE (reference sequence). V lost 0 bases and J 6 bases, leaving 15 bases between the germline ends. CDR3 protein: CASSLGGSIGSGELFF. The CDR3 DNA sequence: TGTGCCAGCAGCTTGGGGGGCAGCATAGGCTCCGGGGAGCTGTTTTTT.

The chain joins TRBV30 to TRBJ2-7, with D uncertain. CDR1 is GTSNPN, CDR2 SVGIG, per germline (reference sequence). The V end lost 5 bases, the J end lost 0 bases, and 8 bases lay between the germline ends. CDR3 length: 12 residues. In DNA, the CDR3 is TGTGCCTGGGCCGCCGGCTCCTACGAGCAGTACTTC. It specifies CAWAAGSYEQYF.

The chain carries TRBV20-1 and TRBJ2-3; D gene uncertain. V was clipped by 2 bases and J by 6 bases, with 6 bases between them. The CDR3 spans 11 residues. CDR1 and CDR2 (germline): DFQATT, SNEGSKA (reference sequence). CDR3 DNA sequence: TGCAGTGCTAGAATTATTGATACGCAGTATTTT. This translates into CSARIIDTQYF.

There are many counts of this clone. The chain uses TRBV5-1 and TRBJ1-1; 7 nucleotides line up with TRBD1. The V gene end was trimmed by 5 bases and the J gene end by 7 bases; junction bases not matched to a gene: 2. The CDR3 loop spans 11 amino acids. CDR1 and CDR2 from the germline V gene are SGHRS and YFSETQ. The chain's CDR3 is CASRTGLEAFF. The CDR3 DNA reads as TGCGCCAGCAGGACAGGGCTTGAAGCTTTCTTT.

The V gene is TRBV27, the J gene TRBJ2-1; 7 positions match TRBD2. This CDR3 is 12 amino acids long. Trimming at V came to 3 bases and at J to 10 bases, leaving 3 bases not matched to a gene. CDR1 and CDR2 from the germline V gene are MNHEY and SMNVEV (reference sequence). The CDR3 DNA is TGTGCCAGCAGTTTTGGGGGGGGAGAGCAGTTCTTC. Its protein product is CASSFGGGEQFF.

This clone was recorded only once. CDR3 residues: CASSLVAGVIGEQFF. In DNA, the CDR3 is TGTGCCAGCAGCTTAGTAGCGGGAGTTATAGGTGAGCAGTTCTTC. The gene calls are TRBV7-9 and TRBJ2-1, with 9 bases that match TRBD2. Germline CDR1 is SEHNR and CDR2 is FQNEAQ (reference sequence). The CDR3 sequence is 15 residues long. V shed 1 base, J shed 9 bases, and the junction held 7 bases outside the gene matches.

The chain couples TRBV18 to TRBJ2-1, with D perhaps matching TRBD1 (6 bases). The CDR3 is 14 amino acids. Trimming removed 3 bases from V and 7 bases from J, with 13 bases in between. Germline V gene data show CDR1 as KGHSH and CDR2 as LQKENI. The CDR3 DNA is TGTGCCAGCTCACCGATACAGGGTATTAATGAGCAGTTCTTC. Translated: CASSPIQGINEQFF. Drawing the rest from reference TRBV18 and TRBJ2-1, the complete variable domain is NAGVMQNPRHLVRRRGQEARLRCSPMKGHSHVYWYRQLPEEGLKFMVYLQKENIIDESGMPKERFSAEFPKEGPSILRIQQVVRGDSAAYFCASSPIQGINEQFFGPGTRLTVL.

This CDR3 is CASSPRDRRNTEAFF. The CDR3 coding sequence is TGTGCCAGCAGCCCCAGGGACAGACGAAACACTGAAGCTTTCTTT. The rearrangement links TRBV9 to TRBJ1-1; 7 positions agree with TRBD1. The CDR3 consists of 15 residues. V was pared by 4 bases and J by 2 bases, with 8 bases of the junction left unmatched. Germline V gene data show CDR1 as SGDLS and CDR2 as YYNGEE.

V usage is TRBV25-1 and J usage is TRBJ2-5; 10 bases are a match to TRBD2. The CDR3 contains 17 residues. The V segment lost 1 base and the J segment 2 bases; nucleotides outside the gene matches: 7. CDR1 MGHDK and CDR2 SYGVNS come from the germline V gene. CDR3 in amino acids: CASSEWIGTSAQETQYF. CDR3 sequence (DNA): TGTGCCAGCAGTGAATGGATTGGGACTAGCGCACAAGAGACCCAGTACTTC. The full variable domain, completed using reference TRBV25-1 and TRBJ2-5, is EADIYQTPRYLVIGTGKKITLECSQTMGHDKMYWYQQDPGMELHLIHYSYGVNSTEKGDLSSESTVSRIRTEHFPLTLESARPSHTSQYLCASSEWIGTSAQETQYFGPGTRLLVL.

Only a few counts were recorded for this clone. The V and J genes are TRBV1 and TRBJ1-1; the listed D gene, TRBD1, was not tested against the DNA. TRBV1 is recorded as a pseudogene. The CDR3 contains 15 residues. The DNA of the CDR3 is TGCACCAGCAGCCAATGTGGGACAGCGAACACTGAAGCTTTCTTT. This codes for CTSSQCGTANTEAFF.

This clone was seen just once. The genes are TRBV7-8 and TRBJ1-3; no definite D call. CDR1 is SGHVS, CDR2 FQNEAQ, per germline. V lost 5 bases to trimming and J lost 0 bases, with 11 bases between them. There are 15 residues in the CDR3. The CDR3 DNA sequence: TGTGCCAGCAGCCCCAGGTTTGGCTCTGGAAACACCATATATTTT. This encodes CASSPRFGSGNTIYF.

This clone was counted once. V gene TRBV18 combines with J gene TRBJ1-1, with a weak D call TRBD1 (6 bases). Germline loops: CDR1 KGHSH, CDR2 LQKENI. V lost 6 bases and J 0 bases, leaving 11 bases between the germline ends. The CDR3 consists of 14 residues. CDR3 region: CASSAGAMNTEAFF. The CDR3 coding sequence is TGTGCCAGCTCGGCAGGGGCGATGAACACTGAAGCTTTCTTT. Based on the CDR3 plus reference TRBV18 and TRBJ1-1, the full variable domain is NAGVMQNPRHLVRRRGQEARLRCSPMKGHSHVYWYRQLPEEGLKFMVYLQKENIIDESGMPKERFSAEFPKEGPSILRIQQVVRGDSAAYFCASSAGAMNTEAFFGQGTRLTVV.

The CDR3 protein is CASWDRGRYEQYF. For the CDR3, the DNA is TGTGCCAGCTGGGACAGGGGTAGGTACGAGCAGTACTTC. The chain links TRBV6-4 to TRBJ2-7; 10 nucleotides agree with TRBD1. With V trimmed by 8 bases and J by 4 bases, 5 bases remained unmatched. The germline CDR1 and CDR2 sequences are MRHNA and SNTAGT. The CDR3 has 13 residues.

This sequence joins TRBV3-1 (or the pseudogene TRBV3-2) and TRBJ1-2; D may be TRBD1 (5 bases). CDR1 is LGHDT and CDR2 is YNNKEL in the germline V gene (reference sequence). CDR3 length: 14 amino acids. V shed 0 bases and J shed 6 bases, with 11 bases lying between them. CDR3 DNA sequence: TGTGCCAGCAGCCAAGATCCCAGGGTGGATGGCTACACCTTC. It translates to CASSQDPRVDGYTF.

The V and J genes are TRBV7-8 and TRBJ1-5; D is possibly TRBD1 (6 bases). This CDR3 is 13 amino acids long. The germline V gene encodes CDR1 SGHVS and CDR2 FQNEAQ. The V and J ends lost 5 bases and 7 bases respectively, with 12 bases between them. The CDR3 loop is CASSTNREQPQHF. In DNA, the CDR3 is TGTGCCAGCAGCACAAACAGGGAGCAGCCCCAGCATTTT.

This clone was observed a single time. The chain recombines TRBV9 with TRBJ2-7, with 8 bases aligning to TRBD2. With 0 bases clipped from V and 5 bases from J, the junction kept 7 bases outside the gene matches. The CDR3 loop spans 15 amino acids. In germline, CDR1 is SGDLS, CDR2 YYNGEE. Here the CDR3 reads CASSVAPGGRDEQYF. CDR3 bases: TGTGCCAGCAGCGTAGCTCCGGGGGGGCGGGACGAGCAGTACTTC.